This T cell receptor beta chain is from a study of T-cell reconstitution after alpha-beta-depleted transplantation in children. Study-level results: A year post-transplant, T-cell counts and diversity derived mostly from newly produced T cells. Where alpha-beta T cells came from about two months after transplant was reportedly several hundred expanded graft clones.

On this clonotype itself: The target antigen is unknown.

Unique molecular identifiers were used in preparing the TCRbeta library. Using its own MiXCR run on the PCR reads, TCRdb lists one record per CDR3 protein. The sample carries some 550,000 distinct CDR3 sequences, more than 20% recorded once. The V segment lost 6 bases and the J segment 8 bases; nucleotides outside the gene matches: 7. This CDR3 has 13 amino acids. From germline, CDR1 is ENHRY and CDR2 SYGVKD. Sequencing used PBMCs, mostly from graft donor cells, obtained 360 days after TCRalphabeta/CD19-depleted stem cell transplant. V gene TRBV10-3 combines with J gene TRBJ2-1, with TRBD1 matching 7 bases. The clonotype was recovered from a boy younger than two who had a stem cell transplant for acute myeloid leukemia, so the T cells may come from the graft donor. Here the CDR3 DNA reads TGTGCCATCAGGGCCGACAGGGCGGATGAGCAGTTCTTC. This gives the protein CAIRADRADEQFF.